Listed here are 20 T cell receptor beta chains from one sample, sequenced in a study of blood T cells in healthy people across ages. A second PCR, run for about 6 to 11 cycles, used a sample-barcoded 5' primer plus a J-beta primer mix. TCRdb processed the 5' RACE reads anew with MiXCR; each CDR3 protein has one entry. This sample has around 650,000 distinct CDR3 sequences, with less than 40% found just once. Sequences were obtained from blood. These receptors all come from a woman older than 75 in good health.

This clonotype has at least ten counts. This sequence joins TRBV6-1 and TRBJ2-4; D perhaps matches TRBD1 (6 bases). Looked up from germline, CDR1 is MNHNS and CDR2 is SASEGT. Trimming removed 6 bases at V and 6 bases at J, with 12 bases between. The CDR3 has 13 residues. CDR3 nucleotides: TGTGCCAGCAGCCAGGGGCGAGGAAACATTCAGTACTTC. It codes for CASSQGRGNIQYF.

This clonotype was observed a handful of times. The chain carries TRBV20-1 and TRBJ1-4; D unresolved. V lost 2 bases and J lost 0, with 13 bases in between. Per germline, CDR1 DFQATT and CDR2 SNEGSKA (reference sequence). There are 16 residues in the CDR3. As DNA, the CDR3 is TGCAGTGCTAGATACTCTAATAGTCCAACTAATGAAAAACTGTTTTTT. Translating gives CSARYSNSPTNEKLFF.

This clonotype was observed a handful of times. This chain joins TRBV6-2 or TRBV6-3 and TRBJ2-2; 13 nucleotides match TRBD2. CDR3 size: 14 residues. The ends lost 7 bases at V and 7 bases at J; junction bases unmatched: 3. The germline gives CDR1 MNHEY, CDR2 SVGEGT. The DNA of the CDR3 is TGTGCCAGCATCTGGACTAGCGGGGGCGGGGAGCTGTTTTTT. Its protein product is CASIWTSGGGELFF.

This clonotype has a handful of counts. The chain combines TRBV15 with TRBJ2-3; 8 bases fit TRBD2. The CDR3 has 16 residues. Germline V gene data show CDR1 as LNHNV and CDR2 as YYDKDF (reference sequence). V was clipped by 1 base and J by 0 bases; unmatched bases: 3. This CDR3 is CATSRAGGSSTDTQYF. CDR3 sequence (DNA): TGTGCCACCAGCAGAGCGGGGGGGAGTAGCACAGATACGCAGTATTTT. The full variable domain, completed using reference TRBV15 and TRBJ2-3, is DAMVIQNPRYQVTQFGKPVTLSCSQTLNHNVMYWYQQKSSQAPKLLFHYYDKDFNNEADTPDNFQSRRPNTSFCFLDIRSPGLGDTAMYLCATSRAGGSSTDTQYFGPGTRLTVL.

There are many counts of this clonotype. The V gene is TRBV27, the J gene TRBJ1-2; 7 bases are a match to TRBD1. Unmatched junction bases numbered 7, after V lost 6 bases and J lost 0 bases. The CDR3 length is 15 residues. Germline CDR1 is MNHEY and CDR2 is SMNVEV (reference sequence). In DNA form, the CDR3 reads TGTGCCAGCAGGGAACAGGGGAGAGCTAACTATGGCTACACCTTC. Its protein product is CASREQGRANYGYTF.

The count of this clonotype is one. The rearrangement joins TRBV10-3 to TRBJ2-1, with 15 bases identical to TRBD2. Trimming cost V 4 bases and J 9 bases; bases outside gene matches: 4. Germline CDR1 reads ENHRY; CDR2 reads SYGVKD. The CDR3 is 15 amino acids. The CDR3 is CAISGPGLAGGEQFF. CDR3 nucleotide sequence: TGTGCCATCAGTGGACCGGGACTAGCGGGAGGTGAGCAGTTCTTC.

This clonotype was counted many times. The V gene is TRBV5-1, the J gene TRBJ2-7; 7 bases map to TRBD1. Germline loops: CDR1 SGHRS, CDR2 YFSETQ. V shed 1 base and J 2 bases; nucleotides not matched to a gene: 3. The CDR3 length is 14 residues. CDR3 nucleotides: TGCGCCAGCAGCTTGAACAGGGGACCCTACGAGCAGTACTTC. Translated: CASSLNRGPYEQYF. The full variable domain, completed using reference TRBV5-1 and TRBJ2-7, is KAGVTQTPRYLIKTRGQQVTLSCSPISGHRSVSWYQQTPGQGLQFLFEYFSETQRNKGNFPGRFSGRQFSNSRSEMNVSTLELGDSALYLCASSLNRGPYEQYFGPGTRLTVT.

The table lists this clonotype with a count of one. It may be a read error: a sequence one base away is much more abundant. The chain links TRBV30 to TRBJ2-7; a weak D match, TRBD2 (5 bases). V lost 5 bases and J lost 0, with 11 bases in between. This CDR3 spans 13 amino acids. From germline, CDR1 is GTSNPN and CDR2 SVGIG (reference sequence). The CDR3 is CAWGGGVSYEQYF. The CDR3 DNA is TGTGCCTGGGGAGGAGGAGTCTCCTACGAGCAGTACTTC.

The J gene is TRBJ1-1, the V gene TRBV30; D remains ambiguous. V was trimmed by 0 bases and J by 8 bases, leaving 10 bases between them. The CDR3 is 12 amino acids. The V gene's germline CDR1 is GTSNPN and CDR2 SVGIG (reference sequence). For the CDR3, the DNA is TGTGCCTGGAGTGTACGCCCGGGGGAAGCTTTCTTT. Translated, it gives CAWSVRPGEAFF.

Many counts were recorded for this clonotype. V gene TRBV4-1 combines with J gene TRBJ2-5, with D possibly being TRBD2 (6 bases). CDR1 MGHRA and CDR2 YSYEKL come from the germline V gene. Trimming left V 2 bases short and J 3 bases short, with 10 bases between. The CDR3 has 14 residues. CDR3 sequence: CASSQSPGEETQYF. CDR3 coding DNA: TGCGCCAGCAGCCAAAGCCCGGGGGAAGAGACCCAGTACTTC.

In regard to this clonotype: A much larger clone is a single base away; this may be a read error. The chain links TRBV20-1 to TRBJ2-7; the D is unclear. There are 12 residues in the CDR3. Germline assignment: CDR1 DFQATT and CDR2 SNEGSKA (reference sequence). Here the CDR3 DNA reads TGCAGGGCTGACTCTGCCTCCTACGAGCAGTACTTC. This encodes CRADSASYEQYF.

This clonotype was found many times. CDR3 bases: TGCGCCAGCAGTGAGCCCGCCGGGGGTCTACACTACGAGCAGTACTTC. Translating it yields CASSEPAGGLHYEQYF. The V and J genes are TRBV10-2 and TRBJ2-7; TRBD2 is a possible D gene (6 bases). This CDR3 comprises 16 residues. CDR1 and CDR2 (germline): WSHSY, SAAADI. With 2 bases removed from V and 3 bases from J, the gap between germline ends came to 17 bases.

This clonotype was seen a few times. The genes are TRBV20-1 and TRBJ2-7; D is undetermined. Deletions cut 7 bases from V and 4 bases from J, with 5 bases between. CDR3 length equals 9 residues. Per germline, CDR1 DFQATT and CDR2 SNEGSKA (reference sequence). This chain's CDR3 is CSDSYEQYF. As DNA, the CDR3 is TGCAGTGATTCATACGAGCAGTACTTC.

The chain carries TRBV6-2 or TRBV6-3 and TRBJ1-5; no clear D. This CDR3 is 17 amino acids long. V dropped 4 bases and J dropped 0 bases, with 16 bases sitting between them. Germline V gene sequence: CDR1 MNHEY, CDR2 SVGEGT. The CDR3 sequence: CASSSSFFGNSNQPQHF. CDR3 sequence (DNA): TGTGCCAGCAGTTCGTCCTTCTTCGGTAATAGCAATCAGCCCCAGCATTTT.

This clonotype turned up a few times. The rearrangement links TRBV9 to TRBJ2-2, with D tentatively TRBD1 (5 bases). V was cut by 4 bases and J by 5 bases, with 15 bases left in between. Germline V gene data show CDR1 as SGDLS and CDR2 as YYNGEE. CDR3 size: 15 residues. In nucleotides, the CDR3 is TGTGCCAGCAGCCCACCCAGCCAGGGAACCGGGGAGCTGTTTTTT. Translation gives CASSPPSQGTGELFF.

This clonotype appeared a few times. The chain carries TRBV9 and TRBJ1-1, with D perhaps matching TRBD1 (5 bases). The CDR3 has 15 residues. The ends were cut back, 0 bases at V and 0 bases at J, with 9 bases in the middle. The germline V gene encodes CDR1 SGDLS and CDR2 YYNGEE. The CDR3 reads CASSVGGTVNTEAFF. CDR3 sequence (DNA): TGTGCCAGCAGCGTAGGCGGGACGGTGAACACTGAAGCTTTCTTT.

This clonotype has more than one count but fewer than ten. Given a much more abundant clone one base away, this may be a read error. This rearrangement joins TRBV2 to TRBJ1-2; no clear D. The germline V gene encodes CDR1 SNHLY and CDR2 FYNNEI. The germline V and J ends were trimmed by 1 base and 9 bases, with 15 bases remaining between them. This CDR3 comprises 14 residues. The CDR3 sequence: CASSEVKGRWSYTF. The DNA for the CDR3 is TGTGCCAGCAGTGAAGTCAAGGGTAGATGGAGCTACACCTTC.

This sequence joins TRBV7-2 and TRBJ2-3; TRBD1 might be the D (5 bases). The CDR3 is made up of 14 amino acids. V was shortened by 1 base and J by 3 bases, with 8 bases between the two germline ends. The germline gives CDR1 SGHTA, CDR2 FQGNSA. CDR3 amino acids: CASSLVTATDTQYF. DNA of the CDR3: TGTGCCAGCAGCTTAGTGACAGCTACAGATACGCAGTATTTT.

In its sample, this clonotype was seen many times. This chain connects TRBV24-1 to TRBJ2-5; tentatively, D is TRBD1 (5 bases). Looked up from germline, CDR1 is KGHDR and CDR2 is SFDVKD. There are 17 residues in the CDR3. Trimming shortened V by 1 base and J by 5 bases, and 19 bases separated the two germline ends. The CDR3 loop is CATSDLRAGSQAETQYF. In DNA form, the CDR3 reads TGTGCCACCAGTGATTTACGAGCAGGGTCTCAGGCGGAGACCCAGTACTTC.

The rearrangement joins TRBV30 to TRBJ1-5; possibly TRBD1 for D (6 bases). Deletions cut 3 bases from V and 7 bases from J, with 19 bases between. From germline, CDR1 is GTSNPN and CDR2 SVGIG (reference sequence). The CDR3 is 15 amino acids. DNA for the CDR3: TGTGCCTGGAGGCATGGGCAGGGGACTGGACAGCCCCAGCATTTT. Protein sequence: CAWRHGQGTGQPQHF.